The clone carrying this T cell receptor (beta chain) has more than one count but fewer than ten. Its antigen is not known. The authors reverse transcribed all of the isolated RNA, so sequencing captured expressed TCRB transcripts. TCRdb's copy holds only in-frame clones and misses some; the assay was immunoSEQ multiplex PCR. The sample lists about 900,000 clones, about a sixth occurring once. This specimen comes from a study of beta chain features in type 1 diabetes. General study points: More deletions and fewer insertions at VDJ junctions were seen in type 1 diabetes patients.

The sample was naive CD4+ T cells from blood. The receptor's source is a young woman in good health.

The CDR3 nucleotides are TGTGCCAGCACTTCATCTGGGAGGCTAAAGCAGTACTTC. This codes for CASTSSGRLKQYF. The genes are TRBV6-1 and TRBJ2-7; tentatively, D is TRBD2 (6 bases). Germline V gene data show CDR1 as MNHNS and CDR2 as SASEGT. The CDR3 runs to 13 residues. Deletions cut 7 bases from V and 8 bases from J, with 18 bases between.